The entry below gives a single T cell receptor (beta chain) sequence along with its context. Its antigen remains unknown. The entry originates in a study of monozygotic twins with inflammatory bowel disease. Investigators made cDNA in eight separate reactions per sample. The authors ran two nested PCRs of approximately 16 and 10 cycles on TCRalpha and TCRbeta cDNA. Using the 5' RACE reads, TCRdb records one entry per CDR3 protein without DNA. The sample totals 150,000 to 200,000 distinct CDR3 sequences. Findings and limits, study-wide: Clonotypes shared with others were fewer in IBD patients than in healthy twins, especially with disease activity. Whereas healthy co-twins had higher TCRbeta diversity (inverse Simpson), IBD patients had lower diversity.

The receptor was isolated from a human donor with ulcerative colitis or Crohn's disease, or a healthy co-twin of an affected twin (not recorded which). Sequencing was performed on blood.

The CDR3: CASSEWGPSQETQYF. This sequence joins TRBV12-3 or TRBV12-4 and TRBJ2-5; the TCRdb D gene call, TRBD2, has no DNA to confirm it. The length of the CDR3 is 15 residues.